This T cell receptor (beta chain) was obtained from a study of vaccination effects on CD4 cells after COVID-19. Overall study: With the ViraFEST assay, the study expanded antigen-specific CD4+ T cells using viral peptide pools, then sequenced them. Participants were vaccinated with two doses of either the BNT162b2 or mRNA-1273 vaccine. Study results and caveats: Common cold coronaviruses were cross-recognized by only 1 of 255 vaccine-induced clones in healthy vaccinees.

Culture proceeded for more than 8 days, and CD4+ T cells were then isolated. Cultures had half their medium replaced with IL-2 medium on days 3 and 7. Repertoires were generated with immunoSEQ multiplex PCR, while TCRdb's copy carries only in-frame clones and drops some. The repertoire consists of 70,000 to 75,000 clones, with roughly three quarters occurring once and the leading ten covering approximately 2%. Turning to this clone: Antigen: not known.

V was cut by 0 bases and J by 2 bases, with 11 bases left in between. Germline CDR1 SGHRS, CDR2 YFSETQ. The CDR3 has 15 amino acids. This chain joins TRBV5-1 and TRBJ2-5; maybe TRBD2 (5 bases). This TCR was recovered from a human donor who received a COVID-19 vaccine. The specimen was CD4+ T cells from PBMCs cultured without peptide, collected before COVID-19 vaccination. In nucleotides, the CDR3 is TGCGCCAGCAGCTTGGCGGGGTCCAGGCAAGAGACCCAGTACTTC. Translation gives CASSLAGSRQETQYF.